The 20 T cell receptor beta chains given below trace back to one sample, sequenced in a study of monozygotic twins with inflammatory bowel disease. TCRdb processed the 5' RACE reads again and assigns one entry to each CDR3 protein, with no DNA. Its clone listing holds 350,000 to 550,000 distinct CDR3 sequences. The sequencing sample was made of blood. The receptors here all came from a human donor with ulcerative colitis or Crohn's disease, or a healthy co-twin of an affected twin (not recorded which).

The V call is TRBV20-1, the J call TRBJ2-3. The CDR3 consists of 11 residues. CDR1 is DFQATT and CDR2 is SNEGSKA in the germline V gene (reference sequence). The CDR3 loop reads CSALYTDTQYF.

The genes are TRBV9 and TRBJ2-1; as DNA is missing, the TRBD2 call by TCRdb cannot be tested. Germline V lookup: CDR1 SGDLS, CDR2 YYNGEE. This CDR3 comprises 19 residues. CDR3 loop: CASSVGWLAGGSSYNEQFF. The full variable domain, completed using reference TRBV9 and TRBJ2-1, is DSGVTQTPKHLITATGQRVTLRCSPRSGDLSVYWYQQSLDQGLQFLIQYYNGEERAKGNILERFSAQQFPDLHSELNLSSLELGDSALYFCASSVGWLAGGSSYNEQFFGPGTRLTVL.

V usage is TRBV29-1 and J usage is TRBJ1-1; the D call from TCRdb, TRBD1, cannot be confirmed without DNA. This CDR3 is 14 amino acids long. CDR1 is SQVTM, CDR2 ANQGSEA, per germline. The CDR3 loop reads CSVEPQGGYTEAFF.

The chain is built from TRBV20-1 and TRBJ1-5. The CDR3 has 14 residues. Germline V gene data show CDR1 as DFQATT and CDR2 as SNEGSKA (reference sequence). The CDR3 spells CSARVGSSNQPQHF.

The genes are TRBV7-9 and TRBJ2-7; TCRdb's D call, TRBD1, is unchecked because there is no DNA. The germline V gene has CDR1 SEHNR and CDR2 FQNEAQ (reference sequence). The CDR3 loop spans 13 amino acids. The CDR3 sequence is CASSLLGRDEQYF.

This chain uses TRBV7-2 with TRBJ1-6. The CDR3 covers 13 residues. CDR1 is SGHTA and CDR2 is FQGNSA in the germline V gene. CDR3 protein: CASSLDGFSPLHF.

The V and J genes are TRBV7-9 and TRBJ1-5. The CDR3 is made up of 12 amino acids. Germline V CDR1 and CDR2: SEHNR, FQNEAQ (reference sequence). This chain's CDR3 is CASSFGVRPQHF.

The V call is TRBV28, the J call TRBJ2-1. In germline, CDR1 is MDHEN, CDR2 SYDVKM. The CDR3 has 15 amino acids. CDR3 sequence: CASSSKLPIHNEQFF.

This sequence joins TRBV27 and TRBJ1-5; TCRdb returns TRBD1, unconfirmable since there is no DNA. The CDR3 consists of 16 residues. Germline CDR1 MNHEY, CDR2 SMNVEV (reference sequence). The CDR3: CASSLTGGWSNQPQHF.

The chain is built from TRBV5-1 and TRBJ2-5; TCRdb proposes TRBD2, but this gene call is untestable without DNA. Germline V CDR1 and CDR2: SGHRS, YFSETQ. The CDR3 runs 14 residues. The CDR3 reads CASRKAGGTETQYF. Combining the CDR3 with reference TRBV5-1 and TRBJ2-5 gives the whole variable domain KAGVTQTPRYLIKTRGQQVTLSCSPISGHRSVSWYQQTPGQGLQFLFEYFSETQRNKGNFPGRFSGRQFSNSRSEMNVSTLELGDSALYLCASRKAGGTETQYFGPGTRLLVL.

The CDR3 reads CSARRQPDEKLFF. V gene TRBV20-1 combines with J gene TRBJ1-4; TCRdb outputs TRBD1, but without DNA this stays unchecked. Germline V gene lookup returns CDR1 DFQATT and CDR2 SNEGSKA (reference sequence). This CDR3 has 13 residues.

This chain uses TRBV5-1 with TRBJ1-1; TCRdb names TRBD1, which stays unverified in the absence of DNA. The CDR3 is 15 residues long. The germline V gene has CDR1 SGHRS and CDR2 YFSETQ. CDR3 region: CASSFSGTANTEAFF.

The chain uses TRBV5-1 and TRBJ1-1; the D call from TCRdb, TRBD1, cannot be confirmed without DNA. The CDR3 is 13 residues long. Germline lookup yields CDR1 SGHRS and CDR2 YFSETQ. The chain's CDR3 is CASSFPGSSEAFF.

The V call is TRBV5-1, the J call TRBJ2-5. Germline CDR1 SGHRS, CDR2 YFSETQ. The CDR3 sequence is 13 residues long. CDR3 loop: CASSLGSGETQYF.

The CDR3 loop reads CASSLVASAYNEQFF. The chain joins TRBV5-6 to TRBJ2-1; the TCRdb D gene call, TRBD2, has no DNA to confirm it. This CDR3 has 15 amino acids. CDR1 is SGHDT, CDR2 YYEEEE, per germline.

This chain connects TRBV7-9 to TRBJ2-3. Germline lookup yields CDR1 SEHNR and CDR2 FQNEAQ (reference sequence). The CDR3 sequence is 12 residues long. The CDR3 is CASSVMGDTQYF.

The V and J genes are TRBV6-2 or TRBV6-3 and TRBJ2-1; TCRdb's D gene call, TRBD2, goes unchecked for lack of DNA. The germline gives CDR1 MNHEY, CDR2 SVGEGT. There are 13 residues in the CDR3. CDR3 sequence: CASSSHVRETQFF.

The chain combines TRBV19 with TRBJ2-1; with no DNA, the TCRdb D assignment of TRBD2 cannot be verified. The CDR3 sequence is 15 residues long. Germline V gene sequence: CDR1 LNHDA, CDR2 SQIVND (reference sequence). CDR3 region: CASSPRGGTYNEQFF.

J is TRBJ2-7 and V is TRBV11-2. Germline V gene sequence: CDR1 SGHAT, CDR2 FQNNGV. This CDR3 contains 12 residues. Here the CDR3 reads CASNSGSYEQYF.

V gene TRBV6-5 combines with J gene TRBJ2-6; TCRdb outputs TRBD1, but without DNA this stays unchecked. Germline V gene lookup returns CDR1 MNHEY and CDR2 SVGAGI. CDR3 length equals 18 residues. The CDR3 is CASRLLGGGGSGANVLTF.